This T cell receptor beta chain came from a study of blood T cell repertoires in COVID-19. The CDR3 runs 17 residues. CDR1 MNHEY and CDR2 SMNVEV come from the germline V gene (reference sequence). V lost 0 bases, J lost 2 bases, and 5 bases stayed unmatched. Clones were sequenced by immunoSEQ multiplex PCR, and TCRdb holds only the in-frame ones, with some missing. The repertoire holds about 230,000 clones, with 65% to 90% as singletons. This TCR was recovered from a woman in her 50s with acute or convalescent COVID-19. The chain combines TRBV27 with TRBJ2-3; 10 nucleotides match TRBD2. What was sequenced was peripheral blood. DNA for the CDR3: TGTGCCAGCAGTTTATCGGGACTAGCGACAGTCACAGATACGCAGTATTTT. As protein: CASSLSGLATVTDTQYF.